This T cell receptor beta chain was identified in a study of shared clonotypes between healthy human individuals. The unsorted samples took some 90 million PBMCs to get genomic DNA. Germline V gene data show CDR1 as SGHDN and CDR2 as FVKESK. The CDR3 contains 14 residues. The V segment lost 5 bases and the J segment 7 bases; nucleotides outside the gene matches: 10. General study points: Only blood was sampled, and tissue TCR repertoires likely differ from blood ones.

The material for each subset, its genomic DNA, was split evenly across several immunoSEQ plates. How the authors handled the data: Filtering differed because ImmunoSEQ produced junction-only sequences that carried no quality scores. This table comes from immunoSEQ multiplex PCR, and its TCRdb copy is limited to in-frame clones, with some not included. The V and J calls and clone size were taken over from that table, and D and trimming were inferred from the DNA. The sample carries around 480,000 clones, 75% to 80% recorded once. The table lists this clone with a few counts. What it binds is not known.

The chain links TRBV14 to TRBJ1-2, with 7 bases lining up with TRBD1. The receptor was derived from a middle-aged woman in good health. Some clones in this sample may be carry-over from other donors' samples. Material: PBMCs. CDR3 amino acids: CASSMQGGLGGYTF. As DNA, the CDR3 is TGTGCCAGCAGCATGCAGGGGGGCTTAGGTGGCTACACCTTC.